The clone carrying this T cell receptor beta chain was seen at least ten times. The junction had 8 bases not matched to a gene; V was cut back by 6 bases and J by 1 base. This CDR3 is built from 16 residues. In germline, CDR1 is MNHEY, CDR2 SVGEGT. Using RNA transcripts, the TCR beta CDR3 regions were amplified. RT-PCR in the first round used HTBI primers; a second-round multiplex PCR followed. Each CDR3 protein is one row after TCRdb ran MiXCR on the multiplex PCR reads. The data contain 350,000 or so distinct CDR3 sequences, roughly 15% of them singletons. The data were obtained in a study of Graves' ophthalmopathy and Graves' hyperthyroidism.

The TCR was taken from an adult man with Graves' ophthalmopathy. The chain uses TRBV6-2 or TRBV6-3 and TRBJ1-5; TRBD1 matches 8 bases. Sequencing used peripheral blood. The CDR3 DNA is TGTGCCAGCAGGACCGCAGGGGGCGTGAGCAATCAGCCCCAGCATTTT. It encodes CASRTAGGVSNQPQHF.